The 30 T cell receptor beta chains below all came from one sample that was sequenced in a study of cytomegalovirus exposure and HLA in healthy donors. Primers for the PCR totalled 60 Vbeta and 13 Jbeta. Clones were read by immunoSEQ multiplex PCR, and TCRdb kept only the in-frame ones, dropping some. This sample contains 150,000 or so clones. What was sequenced was PBMCs. These receptor sequences come from a young man in good health and CMV-seronegative.

The rearrangement uses TRBV27 and TRBJ2-7; D gene ambiguous. V lost 3 bases and J lost 2, with 11 bases in between. CDR1 and CDR2 (germline): MNHEY, SMNVEV (reference sequence). The CDR3 has 14 amino acids. The CDR3 here is CASSFQTRAYEQYF. The CDR3 DNA sequence: TGTGCCAGCAGTTTCCAGACAAGAGCCTACGAGCAGTACTTC.

The chain joins TRBV28 to TRBJ2-7; 10 nucleotides align to TRBD2. The CDR3 consists of 16 residues. Trimming cost V 1 base and J 4 bases; bases outside gene matches: 7. Germline V gene data show CDR1 as MDHEN and CDR2 as SYDVKM. CDR3 coding DNA: TGTGCCAGCAGTTTATCCCTCCGGACTAGCGGTTACGAGCAGTACTTC. This encodes CASSLSLRTSGYEQYF.

The chain has TRBV14 and TRBJ2-2; TRBD2 might be the D (6 bases). The V gene lost 3 bases and the J gene lost 5 bases, with 16 bases spanning the gap. CDR3 size: 16 residues. Germline CDR1 reads SGHDN; CDR2 reads FVKESK. Here the CDR3 reads CASSHRSGSRTGELFF. DNA of the CDR3: TGTGCCAGCAGCCACCGCAGCGGGTCGAGGACCGGGGAGCTGTTTTTT.

DNA of the CDR3: TGTGCCAGCAGGAAAGGTCCGGGAGGAACTGAAGCTTTCTTT. Its translation: CASRKGPGGTEAFF. The chain recombines TRBV7-2 with TRBJ1-1; D is undetermined. CDR3 length: 14 residues. Germline assignment: CDR1 SGHTA and CDR2 FQGNSA. Trimming removed 6 bases from V and 5 bases from J, with 16 bases in between.

V usage is TRBV7-9 and J usage is TRBJ1-5; no definite D call. In germline, CDR1 is SEHNR, CDR2 FQNEAQ (reference sequence). The CDR3 length is 15 residues. The ends were cut back, 5 bases at V and 0 bases at J, with 11 bases in the middle. CDR3 region: CASSPDSGSNQPQHF. For the CDR3, the DNA is TGTGCCAGCAGCCCCGATAGTGGTAGCAATCAGCCCCAGCATTTT.

The V and J genes are TRBV2 and TRBJ2-3; 10 bases match TRBD2. V shed 4 bases and J 3 bases; nucleotides not matched to a gene: 16. This CDR3 has 19 amino acids. From germline, CDR1 is SNHLY and CDR2 FYNNEI. The CDR3 loop reads CASSGDPGLAFAGTDTQYF. The CDR3 DNA reads TGTGCCAGCAGTGGTGACCCGGGACTAGCGTTTGCCGGAACAGATACGCAGTATTTT. Based on the CDR3 plus reference TRBV2 and TRBJ2-3, the full variable domain is EPEVTQTPSHQVTQMGQEVILRCVPISNHLYFYWYRQILGQKVEFLVSFYNNEISEKSEIFDDQFSVERPDGSNFTLKIRSTKLEDSAMYFCASSGDPGLAFAGTDTQYFGPGTRLTVL.

The chain is built from TRBV5-5 and TRBJ1-5; a weak D match, TRBD1 (6 bases). V lost 0 bases and J lost 7, with 11 bases in between. Germline-derived CDR1 and CDR2 are SGHKS and YYEKEE (reference sequence). The CDR3 extends over 14 amino acids. The CDR3 loop reads CASSLGAGEQPQHF. CDR3 DNA: TGTGCCAGCAGCTTGGGGGCAGGGGAACAGCCCCAGCATTTT.

The rearrangement joins TRBV28 to TRBJ2-2; 8 bases are shared with TRBD1. The length of the CDR3 is 14 residues. The germline gives CDR1 MDHEN, CDR2 SYDVKM. Unmatched junction bases numbered 7, after V lost 6 bases and J lost 7 bases. The CDR3 reads CASSSGQVLGELFF. The CDR3, as DNA: TGTGCCAGCAGCTCGGGACAGGTCCTCGGGGAGCTGTTTTTT.

CDR3 residues: CASRSLGGVSYNEQFF. CDR3 DNA sequence: TGTGCCAGCAGATCACTGGGCGGGGTATCCTACAATGAGCAGTTCTTC. The chain uses TRBV5-4 and TRBJ2-1; weak D call: TRBD2 (6 bases). CDR3 length: 16 amino acids. With 5 bases removed from V and 1 base from J, the gap between germline ends came to 16 bases. Germline V CDR1 and CDR2: SGHNT, YYREEE (reference sequence).

The V and J genes are TRBV4-1 and TRBJ2-7, with 8 nucleotides matching TRBD2. The CDR3 totals 14 residues. With 3 bases clipped from V and 5 bases from J, the junction kept 6 bases outside the gene matches. Germline-derived CDR1 and CDR2 are MGHRA and YSYEKL. CDR3 residues: CASSQHGTRDEQYF. The CDR3 DNA is TGCGCCAGCAGCCAGCACGGGACTAGAGACGAGCAGTACTTC.

This chain uses TRBV27 with TRBJ1-1; 9 bases map to TRBD1. With 6 bases clipped from V and 0 bases from J, the junction kept 5 bases outside the gene matches. This CDR3 contains 15 residues. Germline values: CDR1 MNHEY, CDR2 SMNVEV (reference sequence). The CDR3 bases are TGTGCCAGCAGGAGGACAGGGGCCCTGAACACTGAAGCTTTCTTT. Translated: CASRRTGALNTEAFF.

The chain carries TRBV19 and TRBJ1-5, with 7 bases matching TRBD1. The CDR3 is 14 amino acids. The V segment lost 10 bases and the J segment 3 bases; nucleotides outside the gene matches: 9. The germline V gene encodes CDR1 LNHDA and CDR2 SQIVND (reference sequence). CDR3 DNA sequence: TGTGCCACCTTAGGGGGCCAAATCAATCAGCCCCAGCATTTT. Translation gives CATLGGQINQPQHF.

The chain has TRBV27 and TRBJ2-7, with TRBD1 as a possible D gene (6 bases). The V gene lost 2 bases and the J gene lost 3 bases, with 8 bases spanning the gap. Germline V gene data show CDR1 as MNHEY and CDR2 as SMNVEV (reference sequence). CDR3 length: 13 amino acids. CDR3: CASSLGQSYEQYF. The CDR3 region has the DNA TGTGCCAGCAGTTTAGGACAGAGCTACGAGCAGTACTTC.

The rearrangement links TRBV7-9 to TRBJ2-5; 13 bases match TRBD2. The germline V gene encodes CDR1 SEHNR and CDR2 FQNEAQ (reference sequence). The junction had 8 bases not matched to a gene; V was cut back by 0 bases and J by 4 bases. The CDR3 sequence is 18 residues long. CDR3 in DNA: TGTGCCAGCAGCTTAGCCCGCGAGGGACTAGCGGGACGAGAGACCCAGTACTTC. Translating gives CASSLAREGLAGRETQYF.

Remarks on this clone: This CDR3 is also generated by other DNA sequences in the sample. V and J are TRBV15 and TRBJ1-3, with D unclear. The V gene's germline CDR1 is LNHNV and CDR2 YYDKDF (reference sequence). Trimming took 0 bases from V and 0 from J, leaving 6 bases between them. This CDR3 comprises 15 residues. CDR3: CATSRDRDSGNTIYF. The CDR3 nucleotides are TGTGCCACCAGCAGAGATCGGGACTCTGGAAACACCATATATTTT. Full variable domain (outside the CDR3, taken from reference TRBV15 and TRBJ1-3): DAMVIQNPRYQVTQFGKPVTLSCSQTLNHNVMYWYQQKSSQAPKLLFHYYDKDFNNEADTPDNFQSRRPNTSFCFLDIRSPGLGDTAMYLCATSRDRDSGNTIYFGEGSWLTVV.

Turning to this clone: This likely comes from a read error, as the CDR3 has no conserved phenylalanine or tryptophan at its end. CDR3 sequence reads: CASSQGGPGQMAYEQYS. CDR3 nucleotides: TGCGCCAGCAGCCAGGGAGGCCCGGGACAGATGGCCTACGAGCAGTACTCC. This sequence joins TRBV4-1 and TRBJ2-7, with a possible D match to TRBD1 (7 bases). Germline CDR1 is MGHRA and CDR2 is YSYEKL. Trimming removed 3 bases from V and 2 bases from J, with 20 bases in between. This CDR3 has 17 amino acids.

This chain links TRBV5-1 with TRBJ1-1; a possible D gene is TRBD1 (6 bases). Germline values: CDR1 SGHRS, CDR2 YFSETQ. The V end was cut by 4 bases, the J end by 4 bases, with 14 bases between. The CDR3 covers 14 residues. The CDR3 is CASSRGGMGTEAFF. The CDR3 nucleotides are TGCGCCAGCAGCCGCGGGGGCATGGGCACTGAAGCTTTCTTT. Using reference TRBV5-1 and TRBJ1-1 for the parts outside the CDR3, the full variable domain is KAGVTQTPRYLIKTRGQQVTLSCSPISGHRSVSWYQQTPGQGLQFLFEYFSETQRNKGNFPGRFSGRQFSNSRSEMNVSTLELGDSALYLCASSRGGMGTEAFFGQGTRLTVV.

V and J are TRBV7-8 and TRBJ2-3, with 10 positions matching TRBD2. The V gene's germline CDR1 is SGHVS and CDR2 FQNEAQ. The CDR3 length is 17 residues. After removal of 1 base from V and 4 bases from J, the junction contained 8 bases not matched to a gene. CDR3 in amino acids: CASSLVPSGSLADTQYF. CDR3 nucleotides: TGTGCCAGCAGCTTAGTTCCTAGCGGGAGTTTGGCAGATACGCAGTATTTT.

This rearrangement joins TRBV7-9 to TRBJ2-7; 13 nucleotides line up with TRBD2. The germline V gene has CDR1 SEHNR and CDR2 FQNEAQ (reference sequence). This CDR3 has 15 amino acids. The J segment lost 4 bases and the V segment lost 3 bases, leaving 3 bases of the junction unmatched. The CDR3 loop reads CASSFGLAGDYEQYF. Here the CDR3 DNA reads TGTGCCAGCAGCTTCGGACTAGCGGGAGATTACGAGCAGTACTTC.

The gene calls are TRBV6-5 and TRBJ2-2, with D uncertain. Germline CDR1 is MNHEY and CDR2 is SVGAGI. V was shortened by 6 bases and J by 3 bases, with 5 bases between the two germline ends. The CDR3 is 12 residues long. The CDR3 region has the DNA TGTGCCAGCAGGGAGTACACCGGGGAGCTGTTTTTT. Protein: CASREYTGELFF.

The chain is built from TRBV18 and TRBJ2-2; D perhaps matches TRBD2 (6 bases). Germline loops: CDR1 KGHSH, CDR2 LQKENI. The V end was cut by 2 bases, the J end by 1 base, with 14 bases between. The length of the CDR3 is 17 residues. The CDR3 reads CASSPNPPGRNTGELFF. CDR3 nucleotides: TGTGCCAGCTCACCAAATCCCCCCGGGAGGAACACCGGGGAGCTGTTTTTT.

The chain joins TRBV12-5 to TRBJ2-7; 9 bases agree with TRBD1. V was clipped by 6 bases and J by 2 bases; unmatched bases: 5. The CDR3 is 14 residues long. The germline V gene has CDR1 LGHNT and CDR2 FRNRAP. The CDR3 sequence is CASGPWDRAYEQYF. The CDR3 coding sequence is TGTGCTAGTGGCCCCTGGGACAGGGCCTACGAGCAGTACTTC.

The chain employs TRBV7-2 and TRBJ2-5; 13 bases match TRBD2. J lost 3 bases, V lost 5 bases, and 3 bases had no gene match. The CDR3 has 15 amino acids. Germline V lookup: CDR1 SGHTA, CDR2 FQGNSA. Written as DNA, the CDR3 is TGTGCCAGCAGCCGGACTAGCGGGAGTGAAGAGACCCAGTACTTC. Its translation is CASSRTSGSEETQYF.

DNA of the CDR3: TGTGCCAGCAGTTTACTAGCGGGATCTGGGGAGCAGTACTTC. This translates into CASSLLAGSGEQYF. This chain connects TRBV6-5 to TRBJ2-7; 10 bases match TRBD2. This CDR3 is 14 amino acids long. Germline loops: CDR1 MNHEY, CDR2 SVGAGI. Trimming at V came to 4 bases and at J to 7 bases, leaving 7 bases not matched to a gene.

The chain employs TRBV11-3 and TRBJ2-1; 7 bases map to TRBD1. Per the germline V gene, CDR1 is SGHNT and CDR2 is YENEEA. Losses at the gene ends were 6 bases for V and 2 bases for J; bases not matched to a gene: 7. CDR3 length equals 15 residues. In nucleotides, the CDR3 is TGTGCCAGCAGTCGTGGCAGGGGGACCTACAATGAGCAGTTCTTC. This sequence encodes CASSRGRGTYNEQFF.

This chain connects TRBV4-1 to TRBJ1-3, with D possibly matching TRBD1 (5 bases). This CDR3 spans 16 amino acids. The ends were cut back, 0 bases at V and 0 bases at J, with 9 bases in the middle. Germline lookup yields CDR1 MGHRA and CDR2 YSYEKL. The CDR3 DNA sequence: TGCGCCAGCAGCCAAGATATCAGGGCCTCTGGAAACACCATATATTTT. Protein sequence: CASSQDIRASGNTIYF.

The J gene is TRBJ2-1, the V gene TRBV6-4; D perhaps matches TRBD2 (5 bases). V was shortened by 4 bases and J by 0 bases, with 7 bases between the two germline ends. The CDR3 consists of 14 residues. CDR1 and CDR2 from the germline V gene are MRHNA and SNTAGT. CDR3 in DNA: TGTGCCAGCAGTGGGGAGAGCTCCTACAATGAGCAGTTCTTC. As protein: CASSGESSYNEQFF.

This chain connects TRBV6-1 to TRBJ2-6, with 8 bases that match TRBD1. Germline V gene data show CDR1 as MNHNS and CDR2 as SASEGT. The CDR3 totals 15 residues. Trimming at V came to 6 bases and at J to 2 bases, leaving 3 bases not matched to a gene. DNA of the CDR3: TGTGCCAGCAGGACGACAGGGGCTGGGGCCAACGTCCTGACTTTC. Translating it yields CASRTTGAGANVLTF.

The chain recombines TRBV2 with TRBJ2-1, with a weak D call TRBD2 (5 bases). This CDR3 region has 11 residues. CDR1 SNHLY and CDR2 FYNNEI come from the germline V gene. Trimming removed 10 bases at V and 7 bases at J, with 11 bases between. Written as DNA, the CDR3 is TGTGCCATAGGACTTGGAAATGAGCAGTTCTTC. The encoded protein is CAIGLGNEQFF.

The CDR3 region has the DNA TGTGCCAGCAAGGCTAGCGGGAGCACTGAGCAGTTCTTC. Protein: CASKASGSTEQFF. V and J are TRBV7-7 and TRBJ2-1, with 10 bases lining up with TRBD2. Trimming cost V 7 bases and J 9 bases; bases outside gene matches: 6. CDR1 is SSHAT and CDR2 is FNYEAQ in the germline V gene (reference sequence). The CDR3 runs to 13 residues.